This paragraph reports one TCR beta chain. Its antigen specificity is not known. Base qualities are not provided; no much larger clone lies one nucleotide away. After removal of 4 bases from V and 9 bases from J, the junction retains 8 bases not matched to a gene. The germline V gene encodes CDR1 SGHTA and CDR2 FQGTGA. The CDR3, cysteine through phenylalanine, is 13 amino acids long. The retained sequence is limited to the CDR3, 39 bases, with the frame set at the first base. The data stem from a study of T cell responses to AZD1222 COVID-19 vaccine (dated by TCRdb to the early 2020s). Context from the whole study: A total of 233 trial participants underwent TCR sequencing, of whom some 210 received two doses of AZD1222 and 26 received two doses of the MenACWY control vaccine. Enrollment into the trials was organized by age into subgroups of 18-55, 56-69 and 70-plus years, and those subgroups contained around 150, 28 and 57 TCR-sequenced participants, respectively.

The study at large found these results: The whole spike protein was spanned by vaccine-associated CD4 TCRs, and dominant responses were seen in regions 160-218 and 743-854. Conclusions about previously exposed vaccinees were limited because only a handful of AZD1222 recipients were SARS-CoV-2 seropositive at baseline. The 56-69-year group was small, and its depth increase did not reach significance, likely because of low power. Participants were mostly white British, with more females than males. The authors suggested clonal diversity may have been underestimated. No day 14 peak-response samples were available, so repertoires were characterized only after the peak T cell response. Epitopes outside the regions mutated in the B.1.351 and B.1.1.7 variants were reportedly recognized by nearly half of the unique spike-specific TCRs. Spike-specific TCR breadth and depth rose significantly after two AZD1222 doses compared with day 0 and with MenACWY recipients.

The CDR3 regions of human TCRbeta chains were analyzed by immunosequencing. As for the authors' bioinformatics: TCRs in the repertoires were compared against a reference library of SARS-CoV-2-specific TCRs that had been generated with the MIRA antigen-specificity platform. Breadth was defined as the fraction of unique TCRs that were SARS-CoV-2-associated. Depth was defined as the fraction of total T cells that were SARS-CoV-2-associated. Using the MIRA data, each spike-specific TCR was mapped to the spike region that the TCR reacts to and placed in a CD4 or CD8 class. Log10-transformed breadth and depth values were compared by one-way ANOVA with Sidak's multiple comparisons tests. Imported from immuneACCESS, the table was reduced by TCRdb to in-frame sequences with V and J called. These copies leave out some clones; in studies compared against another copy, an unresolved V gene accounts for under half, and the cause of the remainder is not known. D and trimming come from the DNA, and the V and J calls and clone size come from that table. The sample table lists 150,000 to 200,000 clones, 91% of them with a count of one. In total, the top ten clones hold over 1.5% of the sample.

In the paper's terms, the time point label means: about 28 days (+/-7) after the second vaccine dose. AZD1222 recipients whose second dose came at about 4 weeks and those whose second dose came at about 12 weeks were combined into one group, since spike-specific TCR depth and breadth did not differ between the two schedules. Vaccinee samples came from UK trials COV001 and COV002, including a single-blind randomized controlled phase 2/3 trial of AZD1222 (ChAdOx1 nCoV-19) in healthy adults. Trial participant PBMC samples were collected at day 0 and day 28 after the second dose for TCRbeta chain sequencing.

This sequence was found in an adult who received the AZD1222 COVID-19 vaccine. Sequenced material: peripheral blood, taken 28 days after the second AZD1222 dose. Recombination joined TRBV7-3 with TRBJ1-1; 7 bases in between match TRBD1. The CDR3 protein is CASSSSGTDKAFF. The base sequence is TGTGCCAGCAGCTCCTCCGGGACAGATAAAGCTTTCTTT.